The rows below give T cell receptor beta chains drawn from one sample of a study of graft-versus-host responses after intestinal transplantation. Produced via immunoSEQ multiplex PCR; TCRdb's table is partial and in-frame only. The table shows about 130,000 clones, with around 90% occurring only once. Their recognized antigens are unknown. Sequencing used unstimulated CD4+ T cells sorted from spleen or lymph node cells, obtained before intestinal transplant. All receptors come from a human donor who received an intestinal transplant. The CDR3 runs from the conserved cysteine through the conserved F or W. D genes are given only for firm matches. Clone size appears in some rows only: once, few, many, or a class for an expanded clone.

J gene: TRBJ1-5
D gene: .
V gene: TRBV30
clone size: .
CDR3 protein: CAWNQVTNQPQHF
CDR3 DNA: TGTGCCTGGAACCAGGTTACCAATCAGCCCCAGCATTTT

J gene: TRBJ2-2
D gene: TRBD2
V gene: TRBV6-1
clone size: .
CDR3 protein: CASSQTSGIAGELFF
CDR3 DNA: TGTGCCAGCAGCCAGACTAGCGGGATAGCCGGGGAGCTGTTTTTT

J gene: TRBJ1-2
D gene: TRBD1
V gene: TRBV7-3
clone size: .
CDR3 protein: CASSPGGHIYGYTF
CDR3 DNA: TGTGCCAGCAGCCCAGGGGGACATATCTATGGCTACACCTTC

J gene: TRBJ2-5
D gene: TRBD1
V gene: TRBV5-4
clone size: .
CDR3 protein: CASSWDRGLQETQYF
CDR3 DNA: TGTGCCAGCAGCTGGGACAGGGGGCTCCAAGAGACCCAGTACTTC

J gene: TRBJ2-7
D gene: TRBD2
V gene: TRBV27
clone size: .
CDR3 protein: CASSSGLAGEYEQYF
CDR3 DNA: TGTGCCAGCAGTTCTGGACTAGCTGGGGAATACGAGCAGTACTTC

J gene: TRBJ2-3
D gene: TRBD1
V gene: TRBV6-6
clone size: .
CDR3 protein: CASSYSTGVADTQYF
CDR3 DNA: TGTGCCAGCAGTTACTCCACAGGGGTGGCAGATACGCAGTATTTT

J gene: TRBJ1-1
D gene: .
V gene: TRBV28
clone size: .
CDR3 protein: CASSFQGRTEAFF
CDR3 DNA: TGTGCCAGCAGTTTTCAGGGGAGAACTGAAGCTTTCTTT

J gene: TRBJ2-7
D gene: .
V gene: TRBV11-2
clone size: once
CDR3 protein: CASSASGVKYF
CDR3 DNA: TGTGCCAGCAGCGCTTCAGGGGTGAAGTACTTC

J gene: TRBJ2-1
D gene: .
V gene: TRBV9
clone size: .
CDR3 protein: CASTRTRDSYNEQFF
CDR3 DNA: TGTGCCAGCACCCGAACGAGGGATTCCTACAATGAGCAGTTCTTC

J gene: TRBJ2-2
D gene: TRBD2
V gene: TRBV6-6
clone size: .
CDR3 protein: CASSYVRGSWGGELFF
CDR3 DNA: TGTGCCAGCAGTTATGTACGCGGGAGTTGGGGCGGGGAGCTGTTTTTT

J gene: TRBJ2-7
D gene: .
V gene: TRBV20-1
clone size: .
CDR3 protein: CSVVGGYEQYF
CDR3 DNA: TGCAGTGTCGTGGGGGGCTACGAGCAGTACTTC

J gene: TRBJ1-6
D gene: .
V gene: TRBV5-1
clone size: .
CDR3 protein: CASSLWGRPLHF
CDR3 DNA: TGCGCCAGCAGCTTGTGGGGGAGACCCCTCCACTTT

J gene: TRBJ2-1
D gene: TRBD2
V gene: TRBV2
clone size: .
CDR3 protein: CASSLGGLAGVGEQFF
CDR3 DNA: TGTGCCAGCAGTTTGGGGGGCCTAGCGGGAGTAGGTGAGCAGTTCTTC

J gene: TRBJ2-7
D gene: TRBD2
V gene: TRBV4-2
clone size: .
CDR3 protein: CASSQVGSGRYEQYF
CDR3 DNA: TGTGCCAGCAGCCAAGTAGGTAGCGGGAGGTACGAGCAGTACTTC

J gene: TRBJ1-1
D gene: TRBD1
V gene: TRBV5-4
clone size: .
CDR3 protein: CASSWGTGGTEAFF
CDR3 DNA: TGTGCCAGCAGCTGGGGGACAGGGGGCACTGAAGCTTTCTTT

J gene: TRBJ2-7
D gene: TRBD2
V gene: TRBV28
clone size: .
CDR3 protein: CASTGQLAGHYEQYF
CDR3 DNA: TGTGCCAGCACGGGGCAACTAGCGGGACACTACGAGCAGTACTTC

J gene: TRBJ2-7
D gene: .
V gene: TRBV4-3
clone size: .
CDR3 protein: CASSQEVRGHEQYF
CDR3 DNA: TGCGCCAGCAGCCAAGAGGTGCGGGGCCACGAGCAGTACTTC

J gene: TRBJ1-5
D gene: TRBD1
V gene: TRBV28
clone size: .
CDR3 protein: CASSLTQGGNQPQHF
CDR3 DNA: TGTGCCAGCAGTTTAACCCAGGGGGGCAATCAGCCCCAGCATTTT

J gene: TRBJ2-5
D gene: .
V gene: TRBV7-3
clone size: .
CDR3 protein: CASSQYAGDGTQYF
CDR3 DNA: TGTGCCAGCAGCCAATATGCCGGAGATGGGACCCAGTACTTC

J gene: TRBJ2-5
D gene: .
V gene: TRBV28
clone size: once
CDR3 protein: CASSQGRPYQETQYF
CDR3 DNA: TGTGCCAGCAGTCAAGGGAGACCGTACCAAGAGACCCAGTACTTC